The rows below give T cell receptor beta chains drawn from one sample of a study of blood T cell repertoires in COVID-19. The protocol was immunoSEQ multiplex PCR, while the TCRdb copy is restricted to in-frame clones and leaves out a portion. This repertoire shows roughly 250,000 clones, about 80% found once; its top ten account for under 5.5%. Sequenced input: peripheral blood. The receptor source for this set is an elderly woman with active or convalescent COVID-19. Both conserved end residues are part of each CDR3. The order of the fields is CDR3 DNA, CDR3 protein, clone size, CDR3 length, J gene, D gene, V gene. A D gene is named only where the DNA matches it firmly. For some rows the clone size is stated as once, few or many, or as a class when expanded; others skip it.

TGTGCCAGCAGCTATTTGCAGGGGAACACTGAAGCTTTCTTT CASSYLQGNTEAFF - 14 TRBJ1-1 - TRBV3-1/TRBV3-2
TGTGCCAGCAGATACCTCAGGGATATCGGGGAGCTGTTTTTT CASRYLRDIGELFF - 14 TRBJ2-2 - TRBV7-2
TGCGCCAGCAGCCAAGATTCCAGGGGAGTTACTGAAGCTTTCTTT CASSQDSRGVTEAFF - 15 TRBJ1-1 - TRBV4-1
TGTGCCAGCAGCGTATCGAGCTCTTCCTATGGCTACACCTTC CASSVSSSSYGYTF - 14 TRBJ1-2 - TRBV9
TGTGCCTGGAGTCCACCAGGGTTTCAAGCTTTCTTT CAWSPPGFQAFF - 12 TRBJ1-1 - TRBV30
TGCGCCAGCAGCTCGGACAGTAGCACAGATACGCAGTATTTT CASSSDSSTDTQYF - 14 TRBJ2-3 - TRBV5-1
TGTGCCAGCAGCTCCGACAGGGTTGGAGGGGACACCATATATTTT CASSSDRVGGDTIYF - 15 TRBJ1-3 TRBD1 TRBV6-1
TGTGCCAGCAGCTTAGGCGGGGGGGGCTACGAGCAGTACTTC CASSLGGGGYEQYF - 14 TRBJ2-7 TRBD2 TRBV11-2
TGTGCCACTTTAATTCCGGGAGATAATGAAAAACTGTTTTTT CATLIPGDNEKLFF - 14 TRBJ1-4 - TRBV28
TGCGCCAGCAGCTTGGATAGCAGCCAAGAGACCCAGTACTTC CASSLDSSQETQYF - 14 TRBJ2-5 - TRBV5-1
TGTGCCAGCAGTAACCCGGGACAGGGATACAATGAGCAGTTCTTC CASSNPGQGYNEQFF - 15 TRBJ2-1 TRBD1 TRBV6-6
TGTGCCAGCTCACCTCAGCGACAGGGTATGGGGGAGACCCAGTACTTC CASSPQRQGMGETQYF - 16 TRBJ2-5 TRBD1 TRBV18
TGTGCCAGCAGCTTCCGGGACACGTCAGGACAGCCCCAGCATTTT CASSFRDTSGQPQHF few 15 TRBJ1-5 - TRBV7-2
TGCGCCAGCAGTGAGTCGGGCGGGGGGTATTACAATGAGCAGTTCTTC CASSESGGGYYNEQFF - 16 TRBJ2-1 TRBD2 TRBV10-1
TGTGCCAGTAGTATAGGAGGCCTCGGGATCTCTGGAAACACCATATATTTT CASSIGGLGISGNTIYF - 17 TRBJ1-3 - TRBV19
TGCAGTGCTAGTAGGCCGGGGAACAATCAGCCCCAGCATTTT CSASRPGNNQPQHF - 14 TRBJ1-5 - TRBV20-1
TGTGCCAGCAGTTTCCAGAATTCACCCCTCCACTTT CASSFQNSPLHF - 12 TRBJ1-6 - TRBV6-5
TGTGCCAGTAGTAGGCTAGCGGGAAGGGGAGCTAATGAGCAGTTCTTC CASSRLAGRGANEQFF - 16 TRBJ2-1 TRBD2 TRBV19
TGTGCCAGCAGCCGGGGGACAGGGTTTCCTGAAAAACTGTTTTTT CASSRGTGFPEKLFF - 15 TRBJ1-4 TRBD1 TRBV7-9
TGTGCCAGCCATGGACAGGGGGGAAACACCATATATTTT CASHGQGGNTIYF few 13 TRBJ1-3 TRBD1 TRBV7-8
TGTGCCACCAGTGACCCAGGGACAGGGGGCGTCTATGGCTACACCTTC CATSDPGTGGVYGYTF - 16 TRBJ1-2 TRBD1 TRBV24-1
TGTGCCACCAGCAGAGACAGAGGAACTGTCTATGGCTACACCTTC CATSRDRGTVYGYTF few 15 TRBJ1-2 - TRBV15
TGTGCCAGCAGTGAAGGGACAGTTAGAGGGGAAAAACTGTTTTTT CASSEGTVRGEKLFF - 15 TRBJ1-4 - TRBV2
TGTGCCAGCAGCCCGGATATATCCCGGGCCACAGGGGGGGAGCTGTTTTTT CASSPDISRATGGELFF - 17 TRBJ2-2 - TRBV3-1/TRBV3-2
TGTGCCAGTCTACGGGAAATCAATCAGCCCCAGCATTTT CASLREINQPQHF few 13 TRBJ1-5 - TRBV6-5
TGTGCCAGCAGTGATAGGCCAGGGGTAGGCTATGAGCAGTTCTTC CASSDRPGVGYEQFF - 15 TRBJ2-1 - TRBV6-1
TGTGCCAGCAGCTTGCATAAGGTCGACAGGGGGAGAGAAAAACTGTTTTTT CASSLHKVDRGREKLFF - 17 TRBJ1-4 TRBD1 TRBV5-6
TGCGCCAGCAGCAGACAGGGCCTGAACACTGAAGCTTTCTTT CASSRQGLNTEAFF - 14 TRBJ1-1 TRBD1 TRBV5-1
TGTGCCAGTAGTATAGTTTCAGGGAAAGAGACCCAGTACTTC CASSIVSGKETQYF - 14 TRBJ2-5 - TRBV19
TGCGCCAGCAGCTTGGGAGCGGGAGGGCCCACAGATACGCAGTATTTT CASSLGAGGPTDTQYF - 16 TRBJ2-3 TRBD2 TRBV5-1